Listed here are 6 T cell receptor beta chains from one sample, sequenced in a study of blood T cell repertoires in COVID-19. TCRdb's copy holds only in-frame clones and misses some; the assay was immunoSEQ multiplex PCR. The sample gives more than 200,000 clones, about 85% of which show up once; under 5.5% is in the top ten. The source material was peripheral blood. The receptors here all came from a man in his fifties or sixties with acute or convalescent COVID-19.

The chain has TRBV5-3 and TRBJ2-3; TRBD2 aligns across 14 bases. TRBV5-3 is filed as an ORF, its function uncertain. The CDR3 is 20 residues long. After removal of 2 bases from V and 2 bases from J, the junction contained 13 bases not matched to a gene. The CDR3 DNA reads TGTGCCAGAAGCTTTAGGGGACTAGCGGGGGCCACCCTCTACACAGATACGCAGTATTTT. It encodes CARSFRGLAGATLYTDTQYF.

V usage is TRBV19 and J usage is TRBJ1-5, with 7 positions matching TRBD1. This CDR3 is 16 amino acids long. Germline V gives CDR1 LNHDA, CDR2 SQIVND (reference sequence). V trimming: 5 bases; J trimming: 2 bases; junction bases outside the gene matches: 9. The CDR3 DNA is TGTGCCAGTAGTGATAGGGGGCTTAGCGGCAATCAGCCCCAGCATTTT. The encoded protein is CASSDRGLSGNQPQHF.

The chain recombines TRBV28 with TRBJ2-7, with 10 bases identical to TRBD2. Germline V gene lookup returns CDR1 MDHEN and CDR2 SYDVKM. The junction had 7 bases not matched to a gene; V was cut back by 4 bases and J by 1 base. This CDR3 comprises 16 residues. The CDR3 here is CASSSYKREGSYEQYF. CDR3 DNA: TGTGCCAGCAGTTCCTATAAGCGGGAGGGATCCTACGAGCAGTACTTC.

DNA for the CDR3: TGTGCCAGCAGACTAGCGGGATCCGATAGTGAGCAGTTCTTC. This codes for CASRLAGSDSEQFF. The chain has TRBV6-5 and TRBJ2-1; 10 bases match TRBD2. CDR3 length equals 14 residues. The V segment lost 6 bases and the J segment 9 bases; nucleotides outside the gene matches: 8. Germline V gene lookup returns CDR1 MNHEY and CDR2 SVGAGI.

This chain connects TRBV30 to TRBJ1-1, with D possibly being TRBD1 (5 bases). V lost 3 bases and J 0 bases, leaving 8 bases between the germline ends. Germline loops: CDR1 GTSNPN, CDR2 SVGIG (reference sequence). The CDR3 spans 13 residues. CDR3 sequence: CAWRTDLNTEAFF. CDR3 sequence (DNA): TGTGCCTGGAGGACAGATCTGAACACTGAAGCTTTCTTT.

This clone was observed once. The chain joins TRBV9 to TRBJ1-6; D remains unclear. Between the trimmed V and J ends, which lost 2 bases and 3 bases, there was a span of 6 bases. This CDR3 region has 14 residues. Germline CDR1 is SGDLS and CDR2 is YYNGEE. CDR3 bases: TGTGCCAGCAGCGTCGGGAACTATAATTCACCCCTCCACTTT. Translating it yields CASSVGNYNSPLHF.